A selection of T cell receptor beta chains follows, all from one sample in a study of response to subunit inactivated influenza vaccine. TCRdb re-called the RT-PCR reads with MiXCR, one entry per CDR3 protein. Of 300,000 to 350,000 distinct CDR3 sequences in the sample, about a fifth are singletons; the top ten hold 10% to 13%. The sample consisted of PBMCs from blood, taken approximately 20 months after vaccination. The source is a man between 50 and 69 years old who received an inactivated influenza vaccine. The CDR3 runs from the conserved cysteine through the conserved F or W. A D gene is named only where the DNA matches it firmly. Rows may omit the clone size; those that give it use once, few, many or a size class.

j_call,cdr3_length,d_call,v_call,clone_size,cdr3_nt,cdr3_aa
TRBJ2-2,16,NA,TRBV5-1,NA,TGCGCCAGCAGCTTGAGGACGGGAGAGGAACCCGGGGAGCTGTTTTTT,CASSLRTGEEPGELFF
TRBJ1-1,11,NA,TRBV10-3,few,TGTGCCATCAGCGGGACGTCTGAAGCTTTCTTT,CAISGTSEAFF
TRBJ1-2,13,TRBD1,TRBV12-3/TRBV12-4,many,TGTGCCAGCAGTTTGTCAGGGGGCTATGGCTACACCTTC,CASSLSGGYGYTF
TRBJ2-1,16,TRBD2,TRBV3-1,few,TGTGCCAGCAGCCCCCTCGCGGGGGTTTCCTACAATGAGCAGTTCTTC,CASSPLAGVSYNEQFF
TRBJ2-3,15,NA,TRBV5-1,NA,TGCGCCAGCAGATCTGGGACTGGAGGACCGGATACGCAGTATTTT,CASRSGTGGPDTQYF
TRBJ1-4,14,TRBD1,TRBV7-9,NA,TGTGCCAGCAGCTGGGGACAGAAGAATGAAAAACTGTTTTTT,CASSWGQKNEKLFF
TRBJ2-4,14,NA,TRBV4-3,few,TGCGCCAGCAGCCAAGATCTGGGGGCGAACATTCAGTACTTC,CASSQDLGANIQYF
TRBJ1-3,16,TRBD1,TRBV12-3/TRBV12-4,few,TGTGCCAGCAGCCTAAAAGTGGGGGACAGTGGAAACACCATATATTTT,CASSLKVGDSGNTIYF
TRBJ2-1,15,NA,TRBV12-3/TRBV12-4,few,TGTGCCAGCAGTTTAGCCGCGGGGCCTTACAATGAGCAGTTCTTC,CASSLAAGPYNEQFF
TRBJ1-2,13,NA,TRBV5-6,few,TGTGCCAGCAGCGACACCGTTAACTATGGCTACACCTTC,CASSDTVNYGYTF
TRBJ2-7,14,TRBD1,TRBV28,NA,TGTGCCAGCAGAACAGGGGTCTTTACCTACGAGCAGTACTTC,CASRTGVFTYEQYF
TRBJ2-1,14,NA,TRBV5-1,few,TGCGCCAGCAGCTTGGCTTCTTCTTACAATGAGCAGTTCTTC,CASSLASSYNEQFF